These 3 T cell receptor beta chains share one sample of origin, sequenced in a study of blood T cells in healthy people across ages. Primed by a sample-barcoded 5' primer and a J-beta primer mix, a second PCR proceeded for roughly 7 to 11 cycles. One entry per CDR3 protein results from TCRdb running MiXCR on the 5' RACE reads. The table records under 850,000 distinct CDR3 sequences, around 34% of them present only once. The specimen was blood. These receptors all come from a man younger than 30 in good health.

The chain has TRBV28 and TRBJ2-1; D gene uncertain. The V gene lost 6 bases and the J gene lost 9 bases, with 18 bases spanning the gap. CDR1 and CDR2 from the germline V gene are MDHEN and SYDVKM. This CDR3 is built from 14 residues. CDR3 amino acids: CASSPPVRPLEQFF. CDR3 nucleotide sequence: TGTGCCAGCAGCCCGCCCGTGAGGCCTCTTGAGCAGTTCTTC.

The V gene is TRBV20-1, the J gene TRBJ1-1, with a tentative D call TRBD1 (5 bases). V was cut by 0 bases and J by 1 base, with 12 bases left in between. The CDR3 is made up of 15 amino acids. The germline gives CDR1 DFQATT, CDR2 SNEGSKA (reference sequence). CDR3 loop: CSARDQGGKNTEAFF. For the CDR3, the DNA is TGCAGTGCTAGAGATCAGGGAGGGAAGAACACTGAAGCTTTCTTT.

This chain links TRBV20-1 with TRBJ2-1; 9 bases map to TRBD1. This CDR3 has 14 amino acids. Germline V lookup: CDR1 DFQATT, CDR2 SNEGSKA (reference sequence). J was trimmed by 10 bases and V by 5 bases; bases with no gene match: 12. The CDR3 sequence is CSALRDRVSAEQFF. In DNA, the CDR3 is TGCAGTGCTCTTCGGGACAGGGTTAGCGCGGAGCAGTTCTTC.